A single sample gave rise to the 9 T cell receptor beta chains below, sequenced in a study of technical replicates of blood from a handful of donors. Profiled with immunoSEQ multiplex PCR; TCRdb holds only in-frame clones, not every one. The top ten hold approximately 5.9% of the sample, which has 50,000 to 55,000 clones, 86% seen once. Source material: PBMCs. The receptor set was obtained from a human donor in good health. Some clones in this sample may be carry-over from other donors' samples.

In DNA, the CDR3 is TGTGCCAGCAGCTCGCAGAGTCAACAGGGGCATTATGGCTACACCTTC. Translation gives CASSSQSQQGHYGYTF. The rearrangement links TRBV7-2 to TRBJ1-2, with 7 bases matching TRBD1. J was trimmed by 5 bases and V by 4 bases; bases with no gene match: 13. The germline V gene encodes CDR1 SGHTA and CDR2 FQGNSA. The CDR3 spans 16 residues.

This chain connects TRBV7-8 to TRBJ2-2; 7 bases fit TRBD2. The germline CDR1 and CDR2 sequences are SGHVS and FQNEAQ. The CDR3 has 16 residues. V lost 7 bases, J lost 3 bases, and 11 bases stayed unmatched. CDR3 bases: TGTGCCAGCACCCCCGGGACGGGGGGATACACCGGGGAGCTGTTTTTT. It specifies CASTPGTGGYTGELFF.

The genes are TRBV15 and TRBJ2-3; tentatively, D is TRBD1 (6 bases). V gave up 0 bases and J gave up 6 bases, with 16 bases separating them. Germline loops: CDR1 LNHNV, CDR2 YYDKDF (reference sequence). The CDR3 consists of 16 residues. The CDR3 loop reads CATSRDLRGGGDTQYF. In DNA, the CDR3 is TGTGCCACCAGCAGAGACCTACGAGGGGGTGGTGATACGCAGTATTTT. The whole variable domain, filled in from reference TRBV15 and TRBJ2-3, reads DAMVIQNPRYQVTQFGKPVTLSCSQTLNHNVMYWYQQKSSQAPKLLFHYYDKDFNNEADTPDNFQSRRPNTSFCFLDIRSPGLGDTAMYLCATSRDLRGGGDTQYFGPGTRLTVL.

The chain is built from TRBV19 and TRBJ1-5, with TRBD1 matching 9 bases. There are 15 residues in the CDR3. Germline V gives CDR1 LNHDA, CDR2 SQIVND (reference sequence). Trimming at V came to 4 bases and at J to 5 bases, leaving 6 bases not matched to a gene. The CDR3 DNA reads as TGTGCCAGTAGTACCCGGACAGGGGAGCATCAGCCCCAGCATTTT. Protein: CASSTRTGEHQPQHF.

The chain recombines TRBV2 with TRBJ1-5; TRBD1 might be the D (6 bases). V lost 3 bases and J 4 bases, leaving 10 bases between the germline ends. The CDR3 consists of 14 residues. Germline-derived CDR1 and CDR2 are SNHLY and FYNNEI. The CDR3 nucleotides read TGTGCCAGCAGTGACAGGGGCCTTAATCAGCCCCAGCATTTT. It codes for CASSDRGLNQPQHF.

The chain joins TRBV7-9 to TRBJ1-2; tentative D call: TRBD1 (5 bases). V was pared by 3 bases and J by 6 bases, with 14 bases between. Germline CDR1 SEHNR, CDR2 FQNEAQ (reference sequence). The CDR3 spans 14 residues. The CDR3: CASSLEYVGDGYTF. CDR3 bases: TGTGCCAGCAGCTTGGAGTACGTAGGGGATGGCTACACCTTC.

This chain joins TRBV6-1 and TRBJ2-7; tentative D call: TRBD2 (6 bases). CDR1 and CDR2 from the germline V gene are MNHNS and SASEGT. V was trimmed by 7 bases and J by 9 bases, leaving 22 bases between them. The CDR3 is made up of 14 amino acids. The CDR3 sequence: CASTHSDGGWGQYF. In DNA form, the CDR3 reads TGTGCCAGCACCCACTCGGACGGGGGATGGGGGCAGTACTTC.

The chain joins TRBV6-6 to TRBJ2-7; 9 bases are shared with TRBD1. CDR3 length: 15 residues. Losses at the gene ends were 6 bases for V and 4 bases for J; bases not matched to a gene: 10. The V gene's germline CDR1 is MNHNY and CDR2 SVGAGI (reference sequence). CDR3 residues: CASRRTGQGPYEQYF. The DNA of the CDR3 is TGTGCCAGCAGACGAACTGGACAGGGGCCGTACGAGCAGTACTTC.

This chain links TRBV18 with TRBJ1-1, with D unclear. V dropped 5 bases and J dropped 0 bases, with 7 bases sitting between them. This CDR3 is 13 amino acids long. Germline CDR1 KGHSH, CDR2 LQKENI. CDR3 nucleotides: TGTGCCAGCTCAACGGGGTTGAACACTGAAGCTTTCTTT. This sequence encodes CASSTGLNTEAFF.